The sequence of this T cell receptor (beta chain) was determined in a study of tumor-infiltrating lymphocytes in primary liver carcinoma. This clonotype was seen repeatedly, ten times or more. The input was around 500 ng total RNA; TCR beta cDNA was made from it with a constant-region primer. Libraries covering TCR beta were generated through three nested multiplex PCR rounds (using a slightly modified ARM-PCR). For about 11 cycles apiece, the opening two PCR rounds ran with TRBV1-TRBV30 forward primers and a C-beta reverse primer. TCRdb re-derived calls from the multiplex PCR reads in MiXCR, one entry per CDR3 protein. This table holds about 330,000 distinct CDR3 sequences, roughly two thirds found once. Germline DNA was also extracted, with blood RNA taken from unsorted whole blood. The V and J ends lost 8 bases and 6 bases respectively, with 8 bases between them. This CDR3 has 10 amino acids. Germline CDR1 is MDHEN and CDR2 is SYDVKM.

This receptor was obtained from a middle-aged man with primary liver carcinoma and hepatitis B virus infection. Sequencing was performed on peripheral blood. The rearrangement uses TRBV28 and TRBJ2-7; D is undetermined. The DNA for the CDR3 is TGTGCCAGCGGGTTCCGCGAGCAGTACTTC. Protein: CASGFREQYF.